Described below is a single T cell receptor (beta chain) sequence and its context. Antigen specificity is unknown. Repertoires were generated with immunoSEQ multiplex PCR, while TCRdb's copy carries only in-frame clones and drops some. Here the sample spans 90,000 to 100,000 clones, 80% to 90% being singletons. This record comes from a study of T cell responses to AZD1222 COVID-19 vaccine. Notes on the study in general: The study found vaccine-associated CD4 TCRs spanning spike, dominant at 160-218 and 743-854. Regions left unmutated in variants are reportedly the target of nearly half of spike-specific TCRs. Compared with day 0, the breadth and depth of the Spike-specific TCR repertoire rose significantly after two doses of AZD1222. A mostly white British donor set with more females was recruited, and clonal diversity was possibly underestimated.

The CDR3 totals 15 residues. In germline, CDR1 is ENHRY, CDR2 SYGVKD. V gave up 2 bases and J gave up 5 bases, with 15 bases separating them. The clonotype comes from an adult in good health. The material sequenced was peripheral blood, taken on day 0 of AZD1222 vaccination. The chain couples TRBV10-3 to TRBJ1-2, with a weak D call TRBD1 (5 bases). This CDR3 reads CAISEPAGRSYGYTF. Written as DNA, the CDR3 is TGTGCCATCAGTGAGCCTGCGGGACGGTCATATGGCTACACCTTC.